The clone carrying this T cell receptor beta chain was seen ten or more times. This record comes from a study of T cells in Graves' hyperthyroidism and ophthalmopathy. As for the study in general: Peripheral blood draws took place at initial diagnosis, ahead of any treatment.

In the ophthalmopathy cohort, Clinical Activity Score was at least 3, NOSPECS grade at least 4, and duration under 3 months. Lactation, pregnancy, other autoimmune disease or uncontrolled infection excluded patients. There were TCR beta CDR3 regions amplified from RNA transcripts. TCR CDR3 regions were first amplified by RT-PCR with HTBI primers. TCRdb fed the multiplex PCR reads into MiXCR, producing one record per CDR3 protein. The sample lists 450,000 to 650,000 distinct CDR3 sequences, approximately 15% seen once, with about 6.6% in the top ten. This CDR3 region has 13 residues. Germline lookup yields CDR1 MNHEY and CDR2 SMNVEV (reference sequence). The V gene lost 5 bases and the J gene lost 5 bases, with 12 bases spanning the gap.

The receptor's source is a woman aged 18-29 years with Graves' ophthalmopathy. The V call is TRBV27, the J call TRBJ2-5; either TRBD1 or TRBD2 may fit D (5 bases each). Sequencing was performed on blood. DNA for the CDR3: TGTGCCAGCAGTGTTAGCAGGGACGAGACCCAGTACTTC. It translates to CASSVSRDETQYF.